This T cell receptor (beta chain) was found in a study of cytomegalovirus exposure and HLA in healthy donors. General study points: Earlier results showed most TCR beta V segments being productive about 90% or about 30% of the time.

PCR involved 60 Vbeta and 13 Jbeta primers. Some clones are missing from TCRdb's copy, which holds only in-frame ones; the method was immunoSEQ multiplex PCR. Of around 100,000 clones listed, about 75% are singletons. As to this clone: The antigen is unknown.

The CDR3 totals 15 residues. The ends were cut back, 7 bases at V and 10 bases at J, with 20 bases in the middle. CDR1 is MNHNS and CDR2 is SASEGT in the germline V gene. The clonotype comes from a male donor in good health and CMV-seropositive. Sample: PBMCs. This chain links TRBV6-1 with TRBJ1-6, with D maybe TRBD1 (6 bases). The CDR3 coding sequence is TGTGCCAGCACCTCAAAGACAGGTGAAGGATCACCCCTCCACTTT. The encoded protein is CASTSKTGEGSPLHF.